Reported below is one T cell receptor beta chain. Each CDR3 protein gets one entry after TCRdb re-called the 5' RACE reads with MiXCR. Of about 81,000 distinct CDR3 sequences in the sample, 14% are singletons; the top ten hold over 9.5%. The sample comes from a study of early T cells in non-severe SARS-CoV-2 infection. The V segment lost 6 bases and the J segment 0 bases; nucleotides outside the gene matches: 2. This CDR3 is 13 amino acids long. Looked up from germline, CDR1 is SQVTM and CDR2 is ANQGSEA. Sequencing was done on a sample of whole blood. The chain uses TRBV29-1 and TRBJ1-1; 9 positions agree with TRBD1. This sequence originates from an adult who was a healthcare worker with PCR-confirmed SARS-CoV-2 infection or an uninfected control (not recorded which). This CDR3 reads CSVGQGLNTEAFF. The CDR3, as DNA: TGCAGCGTGGGACAGGGATTGAACACTGAAGCTTTCTTT.